The T cell receptor beta chain described here comes from a study of human T cells and chemical hapten exposure (dated by TCRdb to 2020 to 2022). Regarding the study in general: For sensitization, 2% DPC in acetone was applied to an approximately 2 cm by approximately 2 cm area of upper inner arm skin. Throughout the roughly 25-week study period, patients were also given weekly therapeutic DPC doses on the scalp. Patch tests used Finn chambers with 0.01% DPC on the upper back, scored after 6 days by International Contact Dermatitis Research Group standards. Most of the patients in the cohort were female, and the cohort covered alopecia areata with under or over 50% scalp involvement, alopecia totalis and alopecia universalis. Libraries were pooled for sequencing, and per-sample TCR yields varied mainly because of small differences in library volumes within the pool. In alopecia patients, the study followed how the peripheral blood TCR repertoire changed in vivo over primary and secondary sensitization to diphenylcyclopropenone (DPC), a hapten. Blood samples were taken from patients before sensitization (week 0) and at 2, 6 and about 24 weeks after DPC sensitization. For TCR sequencing, blood came from 25 to 35 alopecia patients at anywhere from one to four time points (pre-sensitization, 2, 6 and 24 weeks).

Interpreted using the paper, the time point label stands for: patch test 3, about 24 weeks after DPC sensitization. This specimen's treatment or condition label, per the study, means: therapeutic diphenylcyclopropenone sensitization with weekly scalp DPC. At each patch-test visit, blood was drawn before the patch test was applied. Eligible patients were aged 18 to 70, diagnosed with alopecia, deemed suitable for DPC therapy, and excluded if pregnant. Unfractionated whole blood was collected in Tempus Blood RNA tubes, and total RNA was extracted from that blood. Study-wide conclusions, independent of this receptor: A positive correlation was found between the number of PT1 expanded TCRs and patch test score, with significance reached at thresholds 8, 16 and 32 but not 4. All patients had alopecia, a presumed autoimmune disease, so their immune response might differ from that of healthy individuals. After repeated subsampling, the strength of the expansion versus patch-test correlation and the threshold at which it became significant changed. Expanded TCRs formed significantly more large CDR3 similarity clusters than pre-sensitization or healthy control sets, consistent with antigen-driven responses. DPC sensitization did not change how many TCRs were above 1 in 1000 frequency, and no evidence was found of alterations in global repertoire structure.

The library came from RACE. Instrument on record: NextSeq 500. Library preparation attached unique molecular identifiers to individual cDNA molecules for quantitative, reproducible TCR counting. Both TCR alpha and TCR beta chains were sequenced from each blood RNA sample. The published analysis was carried out like this. A median of around 100,000 TCRs per sample was observed, with a range of 23,224 to 690,600. The Decombinator software suite was used to annotate the V, J and CDR3 of the TCR reads. To make PS versus PT1 abundance plots, every sample was subsampled to the same number of TCRs (28,000). Expanded TCRs were defined as absent before sensitization and observed at least eight times at the 2-week time point. Through fastp at Q25 and MiXCR, TCRdb rebuilt clones from the public reads, retaining in-frame beta chains. Merged by CDR3 protein, the rows form single entries marked with the most common genes and DNA. TCRdb, not the authors, supplied the V and J calls. The sample yields 70,000 to 90,000 distinct CDR3 sequences; about a tenth were counted once. The ten largest clonotypes hold about 3.5% of the sample.

V drops 5 bases and J drops 9 bases, leaving 14 bases in between. Based on the germline V gene, the CDR1 and CDR2 sequences are SGHTA and FQGTGA. The CDR3 numbers 13 residues from cysteine through phenylalanine. Only the CDR3 DNA stays, 39 bases, in frame from base 1. In its sample, this clonotype was seen a few times. What this receptor recognizes is not known. The record has no base qualities; no much larger clone is one base away. Recombination linked TRBV7-3 to TRBJ2-1; possibly the D gene is TRBD2, per 6 matching bases. The clonotype was recovered from a woman in her forties or fifties with alopecia areata. Some clones in this sample may be carry-over from other donors' samples. The sequences come from whole blood, collected in connection with sensitization to the hapten diphenylcyclopropenone (DPC). The CDR3 in this case is CASSLGGIAEQFF. The nucleotide sequence is TGTGCCAGCAGCCTGGGCGGGATCGCTGAGCAGTTCTTC. Here the CDR3 is joined to the reference TRBV7-3 and TRBJ2-1 genes, and the full variable domain is: GAGVSQTPSNKVTEKGKYVELRCDPISGHTALYWYRQSLGQGPEFLIYFQGTGAADDSGLPNDRFFAVRPEGSVSTLKIQRTERGDSAVYLCASSLGGIAEQFFGPGTRLTVL.